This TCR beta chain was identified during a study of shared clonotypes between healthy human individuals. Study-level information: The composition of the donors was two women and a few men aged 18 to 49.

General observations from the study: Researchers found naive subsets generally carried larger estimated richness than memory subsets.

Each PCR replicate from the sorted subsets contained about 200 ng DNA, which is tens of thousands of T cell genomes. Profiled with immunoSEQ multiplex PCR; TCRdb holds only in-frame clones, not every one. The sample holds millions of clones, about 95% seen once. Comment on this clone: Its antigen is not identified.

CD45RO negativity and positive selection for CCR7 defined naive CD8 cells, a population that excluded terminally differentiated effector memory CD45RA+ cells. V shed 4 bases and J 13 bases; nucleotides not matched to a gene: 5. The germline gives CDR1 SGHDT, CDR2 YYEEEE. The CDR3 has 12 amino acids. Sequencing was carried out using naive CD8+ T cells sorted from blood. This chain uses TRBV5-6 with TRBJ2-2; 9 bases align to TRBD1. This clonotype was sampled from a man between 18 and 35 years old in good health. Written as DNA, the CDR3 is TGTGCCAGCAGCCCACAGGGGGCCGGGCTGTTTTTT. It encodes CASSPQGAGLFF.